This T cell receptor beta chain emerged from a study of T cell responses to AZD1222 COVID-19 vaccine. As for the study in general: Analyses pooled second doses at about 4 or about 12 weeks.

Turning to this clone: The antigen remains unidentified.

Clones were sequenced by immunoSEQ multiplex PCR, and TCRdb holds only the in-frame ones, with some missing. The sample lists 130,000 or so clones; about 94% were seen once. Per germline, CDR1 SGHAT and CDR2 FQDESV (reference sequence). V was trimmed by 3 bases and J by 0 bases, leaving 9 bases between them. This CDR3 contains 15 residues. Study-wide points: All repertoire sampling was performed exclusively after the peak T cell response. Clonal diversity was possibly underestimated, and white British individuals and females predominated among donors.

The rearrangement joins TRBV11-1 to TRBJ1-3, with D possibly being TRBD1 (6 bases). The starting material was peripheral blood, obtained on day 0 of AZD1222 vaccination. This receptor was identified in an adult in good health. CDR3 protein: CASSLDSNSGNTIYF. CDR3 bases: TGTGCCAGCAGCTTGGACAGCAACTCTGGAAACACCATATATTTT. The full variable domain, in which reference TRBV11-1 and TRBJ1-3 provide the parts outside the CDR3, is EAEVAQSPRYKITEKSQAVAFWCDPISGHATLYWYRQILGQGPELLVQFQDESVVDDSQLPKDRFSAERLKGVDSTLKIQPAELGDSAMYLCASSLDSNSGNTIYFGEGSWLTVV.